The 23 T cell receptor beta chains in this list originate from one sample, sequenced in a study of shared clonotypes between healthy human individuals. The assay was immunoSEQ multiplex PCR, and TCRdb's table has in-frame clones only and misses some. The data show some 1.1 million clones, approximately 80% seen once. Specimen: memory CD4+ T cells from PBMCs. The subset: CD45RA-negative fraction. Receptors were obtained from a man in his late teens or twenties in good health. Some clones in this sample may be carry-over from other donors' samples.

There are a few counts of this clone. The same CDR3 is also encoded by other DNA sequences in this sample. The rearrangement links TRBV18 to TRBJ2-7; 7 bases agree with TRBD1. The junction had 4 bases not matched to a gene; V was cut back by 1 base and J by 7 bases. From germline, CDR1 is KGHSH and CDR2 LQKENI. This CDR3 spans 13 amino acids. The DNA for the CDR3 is TGTGCCAGCTCACCACAGGGGGCGGGTGAGCAGTACTTC. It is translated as CASSPQGAGEQYF.

The CDR3 DNA is TGCGCCAGCAGCTTGTTCGGGGACCCACCCCTCCACTTT. This encodes CASSLFGDPPLHF. V gene TRBV5-1 combines with J gene TRBJ1-6, with D possibly being TRBD1 (5 bases). The CDR3 length is 13 residues. Germline V lookup: CDR1 SGHRS, CDR2 YFSETQ. Trimming removed 1 base from V and 11 bases from J, with 10 bases in between.

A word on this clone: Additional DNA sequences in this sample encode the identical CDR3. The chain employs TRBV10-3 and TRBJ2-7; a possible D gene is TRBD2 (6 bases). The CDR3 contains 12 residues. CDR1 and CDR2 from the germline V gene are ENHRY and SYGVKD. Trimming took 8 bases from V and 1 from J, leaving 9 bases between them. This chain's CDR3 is CAISRDSYEQYF. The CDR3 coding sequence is TGTGCCATCTCGCGGGATTCCTACGAGCAGTACTTC.

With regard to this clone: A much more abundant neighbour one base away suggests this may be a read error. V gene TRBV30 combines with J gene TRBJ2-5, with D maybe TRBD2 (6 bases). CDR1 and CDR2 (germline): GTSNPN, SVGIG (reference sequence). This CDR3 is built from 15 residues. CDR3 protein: CAWSPGRGLQGTQYF. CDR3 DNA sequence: TGTGCCTGGAGTCCCGGGCGGGGATTGCAAGGGACCCAGTACTTC.

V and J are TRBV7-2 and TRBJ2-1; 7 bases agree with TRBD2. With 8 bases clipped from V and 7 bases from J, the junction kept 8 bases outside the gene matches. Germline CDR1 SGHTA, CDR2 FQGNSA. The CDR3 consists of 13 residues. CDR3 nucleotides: TGTGCCAGCCGAATGGCGGGAGCAAATGAGCAGTTCTTC. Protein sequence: CASRMAGANEQFF.

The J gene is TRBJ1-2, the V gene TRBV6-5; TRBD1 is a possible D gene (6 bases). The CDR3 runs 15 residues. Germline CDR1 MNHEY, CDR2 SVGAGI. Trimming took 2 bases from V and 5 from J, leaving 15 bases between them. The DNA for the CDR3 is TGTGCCAGCAGTTACGAGCCAGGGGCAAAATATGGCTACACCTTC. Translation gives CASSYEPGAKYGYTF.

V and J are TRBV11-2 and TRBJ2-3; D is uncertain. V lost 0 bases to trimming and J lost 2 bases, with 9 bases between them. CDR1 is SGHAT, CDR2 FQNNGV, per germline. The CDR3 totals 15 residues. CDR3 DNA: TGTGCCAGCAGCTTAGATCGAGGCTACACAGATACGCAGTATTTT. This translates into CASSLDRGYTDTQYF.

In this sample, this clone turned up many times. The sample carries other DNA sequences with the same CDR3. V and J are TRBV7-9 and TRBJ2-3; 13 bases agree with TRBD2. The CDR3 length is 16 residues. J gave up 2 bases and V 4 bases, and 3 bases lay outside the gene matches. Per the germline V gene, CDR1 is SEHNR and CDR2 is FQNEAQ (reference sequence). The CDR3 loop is CASSSTSGRPTDTQYF. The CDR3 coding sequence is TGTGCCAGCAGCTCGACTAGCGGGAGGCCCACAGATACGCAGTATTTT.

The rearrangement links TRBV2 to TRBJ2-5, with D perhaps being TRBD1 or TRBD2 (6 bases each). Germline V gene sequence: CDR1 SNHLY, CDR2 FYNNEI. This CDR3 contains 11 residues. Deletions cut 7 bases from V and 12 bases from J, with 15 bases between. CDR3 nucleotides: TGTGCCAGCAAAGGGGGGCGGCTCGAGTACTTC. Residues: CASKGGRLEYF. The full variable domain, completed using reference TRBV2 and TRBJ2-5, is EPEVTQTPSHQVTQMGQEVILRCVPISNHLYFYWYRQILGQKVEFLVSFYNNEISEKSEIFDDQFSVERPDGSNFTLKIRSTKLEDSAMYFCASKGGRLEYFGPGTRLLVL.

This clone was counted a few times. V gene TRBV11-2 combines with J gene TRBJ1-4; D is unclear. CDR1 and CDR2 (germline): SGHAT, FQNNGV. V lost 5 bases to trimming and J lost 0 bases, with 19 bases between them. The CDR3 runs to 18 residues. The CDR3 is CASSTSAPYSATNEKLFF. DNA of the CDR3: TGTGCCAGCAGCACCTCTGCCCCGTATAGCGCAACTAATGAAAAACTGTTTTTT.

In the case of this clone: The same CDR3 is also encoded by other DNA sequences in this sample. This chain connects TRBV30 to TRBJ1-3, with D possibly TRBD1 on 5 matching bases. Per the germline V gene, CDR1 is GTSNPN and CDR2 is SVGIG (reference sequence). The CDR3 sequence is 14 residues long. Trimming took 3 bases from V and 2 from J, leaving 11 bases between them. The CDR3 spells CAWSQGDPGNTIYF. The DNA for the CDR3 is TGTGCCTGGAGCCAAGGGGATCCTGGAAACACCATATATTTT.

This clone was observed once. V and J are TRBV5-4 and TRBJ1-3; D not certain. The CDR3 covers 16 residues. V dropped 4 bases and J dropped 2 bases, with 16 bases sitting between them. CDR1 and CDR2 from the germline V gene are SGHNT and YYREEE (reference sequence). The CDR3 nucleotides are TGTGCCAGCAGCCCTTTTGAGGGCATCACTGGAAACACCATATATTTT. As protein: CASSPFEGITGNTIYF. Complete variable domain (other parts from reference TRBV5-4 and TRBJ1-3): ETGVTQSPTHLIKTRGQQVTLRCSSQSGHNTVSWYQQALGQGPQFIFQYYREEENGRGNFPPRFSGLQFPNYSSELNVNALELDDSALYLCASSPFEGITGNTIYFGEGSWLTVV.

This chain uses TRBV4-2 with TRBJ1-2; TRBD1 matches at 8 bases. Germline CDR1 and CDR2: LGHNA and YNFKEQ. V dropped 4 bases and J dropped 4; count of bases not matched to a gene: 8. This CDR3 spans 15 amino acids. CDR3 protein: CASSPQETGVYGYTF. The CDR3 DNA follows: TGTGCCAGCAGCCCCCAAGAGACAGGGGTCTATGGCTACACCTTC.

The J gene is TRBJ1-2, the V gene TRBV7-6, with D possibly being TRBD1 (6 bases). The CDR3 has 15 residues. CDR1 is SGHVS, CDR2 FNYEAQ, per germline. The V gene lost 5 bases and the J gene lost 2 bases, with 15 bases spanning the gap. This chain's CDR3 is CASSPAPGQNYGYTF. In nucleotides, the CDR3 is TGTGCCAGCAGCCCCGCCCCGGGACAAAACTATGGCTACACCTTC.

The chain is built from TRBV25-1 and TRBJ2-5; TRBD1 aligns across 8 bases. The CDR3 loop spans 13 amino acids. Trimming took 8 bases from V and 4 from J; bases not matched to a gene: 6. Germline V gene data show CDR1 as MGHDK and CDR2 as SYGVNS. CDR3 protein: CASGGQARETQYF. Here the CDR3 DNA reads TGTGCCAGCGGGGGACAGGCCAGAGAGACCCAGTACTTC. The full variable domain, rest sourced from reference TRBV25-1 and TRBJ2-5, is EADIYQTPRYLVIGTGKKITLECSQTMGHDKMYWYQQDPGMELHLIHYSYGVNSTEKGDLSSESTVSRIRTEHFPLTLESARPSHTSQYLCASGGQARETQYFGPGTRLLVL.

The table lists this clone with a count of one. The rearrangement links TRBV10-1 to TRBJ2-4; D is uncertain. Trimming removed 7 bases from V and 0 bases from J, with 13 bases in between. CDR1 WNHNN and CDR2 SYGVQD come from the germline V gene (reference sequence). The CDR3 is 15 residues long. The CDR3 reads CASISLVVAKNIQYF. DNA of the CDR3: TGCGCCAGCATTTCCTTAGTGGTAGCCAAAAACATTCAGTACTTC.

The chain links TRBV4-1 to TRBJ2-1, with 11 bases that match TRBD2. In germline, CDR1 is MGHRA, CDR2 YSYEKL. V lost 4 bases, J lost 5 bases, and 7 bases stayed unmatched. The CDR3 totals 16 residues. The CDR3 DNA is TGCGCCAGCAGCCCTACGGGACTAGCGGTTAACAATGAGCAGTTCTTC. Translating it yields CASSPTGLAVNNEQFF.

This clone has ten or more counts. CDR3 in amino acids: CASSKDRGPYEQYF. Written as DNA, the CDR3 is TGTGCCAGCAGCAAGGACAGGGGGCCGTACGAGCAGTACTTC. The rearrangement uses TRBV7-6 and TRBJ2-7, with 11 nucleotides matching TRBD1. The ends lost 5 bases at V and 4 bases at J; junction bases unmatched: 4. The CDR3 runs 14 residues. CDR1 SGHVS and CDR2 FNYEAQ come from the germline V gene.

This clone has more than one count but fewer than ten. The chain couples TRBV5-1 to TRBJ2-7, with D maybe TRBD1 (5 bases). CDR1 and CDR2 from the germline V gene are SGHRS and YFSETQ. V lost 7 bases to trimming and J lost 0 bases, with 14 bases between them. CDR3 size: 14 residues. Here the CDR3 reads CASCPGQLSYEQYF. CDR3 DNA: TGCGCCAGCTGTCCAGGGCAGCTCTCCTACGAGCAGTACTTC.

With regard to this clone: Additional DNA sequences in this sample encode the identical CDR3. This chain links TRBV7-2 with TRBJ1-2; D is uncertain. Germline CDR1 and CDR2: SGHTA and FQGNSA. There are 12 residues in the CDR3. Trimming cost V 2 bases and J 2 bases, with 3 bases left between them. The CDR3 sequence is CASSLINYGYTF. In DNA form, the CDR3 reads TGTGCCAGCAGCTTAATAAACTATGGCTACACCTTC. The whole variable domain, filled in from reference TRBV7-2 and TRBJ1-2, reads GAGVSQSPSNKVTEKGKDVELRCDPISGHTALYWYRQSLGQGLEFLIYFQGNSAPDKSGLPSDRFSAERTGGSVSTLTIQRTQQEDSAVYLCASSLINYGYTFGSGTRLTVV.

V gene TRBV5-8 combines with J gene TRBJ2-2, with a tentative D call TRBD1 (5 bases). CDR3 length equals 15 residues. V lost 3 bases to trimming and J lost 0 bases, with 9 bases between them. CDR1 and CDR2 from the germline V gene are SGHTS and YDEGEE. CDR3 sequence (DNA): TGTGCCAGCAGCTATCAGGGCCCGAACACCGGGGAGCTGTTTTTT. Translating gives CASSYQGPNTGELFF.

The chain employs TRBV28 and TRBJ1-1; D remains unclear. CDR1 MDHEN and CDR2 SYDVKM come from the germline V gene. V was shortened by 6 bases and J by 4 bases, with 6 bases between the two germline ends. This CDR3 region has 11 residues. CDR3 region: CASRGVTEAFF. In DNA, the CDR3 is TGTGCCAGCAGGGGAGTCACTGAAGCTTTCTTT.

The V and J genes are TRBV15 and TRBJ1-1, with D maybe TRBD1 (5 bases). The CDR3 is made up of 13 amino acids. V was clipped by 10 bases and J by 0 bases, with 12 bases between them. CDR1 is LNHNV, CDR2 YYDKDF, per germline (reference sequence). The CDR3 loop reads CAISGPMNTEAFF. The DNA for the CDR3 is TGTGCCATATCGGGGCCCATGAACACTGAAGCTTTCTTT.